This TCR beta chain stems from a study of long-term antiretroviral therapy in people with HIV. Specimens carried 1-10 million cryopreserved PBMC before DNA extraction. Broader study findings: Relative to control repertoires, HIV repertoires exhibited narrower CDR3 length ranges.

This CDR3 region has 14 residues. From germline, CDR1 is MDHEN and CDR2 SYDVKM. Trimming removed 6 bases from V and 5 bases from J; junction bases left unmatched: 9. The assay, immunoSEQ v3.0, was run at survey level. Sequencing was intended to reach about 40,000-50,000 T-cell genomes per sample. Profiling relied on immunoSEQ multiplex PCR, and the TCRdb table lists in-frame clones only, not all of them. The table lists approximately 34,000 clones, less than 90% of them singletons, with roughly 6.3% in the top ten. A remark on this clone: The target antigen is unknown.

This receptor was identified in a man aged 18 to 30 with HIV. The sample here was unsorted PBMCs, taken 1 year after starting antiretroviral therapy. The V call is TRBV28, the J call TRBJ2-7, with TRBD1 matching 8 bases. This CDR3 is CASSRRSTGDEQYF. In nucleotides, the CDR3 is TGTGCCAGCAGCCGACGATCGACAGGGGACGAGCAGTACTTC.